What follows are 21 T cell receptor beta chains derived from one specimen sequenced in a study of somatic mutations in cytotoxic T cells in rheumatoid arthritis. Method: immunoSEQ multiplex PCR; TCRdb's copy keeps in-frame clones and lacks some. This table has 5,500 to 8,500 clones, approximately 81% appearing once. The sample comprised CD8+ T cells sorted from blood. These receptors were collected from a woman aged 55-69 years in good health.

The chain carries TRBV27 and TRBJ1-5; D not certain. The CDR3 consists of 14 residues. Germline V gene lookup returns CDR1 MNHEY and CDR2 SMNVEV (reference sequence). Between the trimmed V and J ends, which lost 5 bases and 8 bases, there was a span of 16 bases. For the CDR3, the DNA is TGTGCCAGCAGTCCCTCAGGATCCATTGAGCCCCAGCATTTT. Encoded protein: CASSPSGSIEPQHF.

V gene TRBV30 combines with J gene TRBJ2-7; a possible D gene is TRBD1 (5 bases). V was trimmed by 0 bases and J by 2 bases, leaving 5 bases between them. CDR3 size: 12 residues. The germline gives CDR1 GTSNPN, CDR2 SVGIG (reference sequence). The CDR3 DNA sequence: TGTGCCTGGAGTGTAGGGGCCTACGAGCAGTACTTC. Translation: CAWSVGAYEQYF.

The gene calls are TRBV7-3 and TRBJ2-3; tentatively, D is TRBD2 (6 bases). Germline V gene sequence: CDR1 SGHTA, CDR2 FQGTGA. This CDR3 comprises 13 residues. V lost 4 bases to trimming and J lost 5 bases, with 10 bases between them. The CDR3 reads CASSSYSGDTQYF. The CDR3 DNA reads TGTGCCAGCAGCTCCTATAGCGGAGATACGCAGTATTTT.

The chain uses TRBV13 and TRBJ2-1, with 7 bases fitting TRBD2. Germline-derived CDR1 and CDR2 are PRHDT and FYEKMQ (reference sequence). The length of the CDR3 is 20 residues. V shed 1 base and J 2 bases; nucleotides not matched to a gene: 17. The CDR3, as DNA: TGTGCCAGCAGCTTAGTCGGCCTAGCGGAGGGTGCGGGGACCTACAATGAGCAGTTCTTC. This translates into CASSLVGLAEGAGTYNEQFF.

This clone was seen only a few times. The chain has TRBV5-6 and TRBJ2-7, with D possibly TRBD1 on 5 matching bases. The V and J ends lost 4 bases and 3 bases respectively, with 8 bases between them. Germline V gene lookup returns CDR1 SGHDT and CDR2 YYEEEE. The CDR3 spans 12 residues. The CDR3 region has the DNA TGTGCCAGCAGCACCGACAGCTACGAGCAGTACTTC. Its translation: CASSTDSYEQYF.

The chain links TRBV29-1 to TRBJ2-1, with TRBD1 as a possible D gene (6 bases). V was pared by 0 bases and J by 9 bases, with 21 bases between. The CDR3 spans 16 residues. Germline V gene lookup returns CDR1 SQVTM and CDR2 ANQGSEA. CDR3: CSVEDIVGHTRGEQFF. DNA of the CDR3: TGCAGCGTTGAAGATATTGTGGGACACACCCGAGGTGAGCAGTTCTTC.

This clone was observed a few times. The gene calls are TRBV5-6 and TRBJ1-2; D remains ambiguous. V dropped 1 base and J dropped 7 bases, with 8 bases sitting between them. Germline V CDR1 and CDR2: SGHDT, YYEEEE. This CDR3 is built from 12 residues. The CDR3 DNA sequence: TGTGCCAGCAGCTTGATACGGAGTGGCTACACCTTC. This encodes CASSLIRSGYTF.

The chain joins TRBV4-2 to TRBJ1-2; no firm D call. Deletions cut 5 bases from V and 8 bases from J, with 15 bases between. Germline CDR1 LGHNA, CDR2 YNFKEQ. The CDR3 totals 13 residues. CDR3 in DNA: TGTGCCAGCAGCTACGGACTATCGGGCGGCTACACCTTC. This gives the protein CASSYGLSGGYTF.

The chain is built from TRBV11-3 and TRBJ1-1; a weak D match, TRBD1 (5 bases). The germline gives CDR1 SGHNT, CDR2 YENEEA. The CDR3 consists of 20 residues. V was clipped by 0 bases and J by 3 bases, with 26 bases between them. In DNA form, the CDR3 reads TGTGCCAGCAGCTTAGACAGGGAGGCACAAATCCCTACCAAAGACACTGAAGCTTTCTTT. Translation: CASSLDREAQIPTKDTEAFF.

This clone was counted a few times. The chain joins TRBV10-2 to TRBJ2-5; D uncertain. V lost 3 bases and J lost 0, with 11 bases in between. The CDR3 spans 15 residues. Germline CDR1 and CDR2: WSHSY and SAAADI. The CDR3 nucleotides read TGCGCCAGCAGTGAAGGAGTGGCAGACCAAGAGACCCAGTACTTC. Translated: CASSEGVADQETQYF.

This chain links TRBV6-1 with TRBJ2-5; the match to TRBD2 covers 13 bases. The junction had 7 bases not matched to a gene; V was cut back by 7 bases and J by 5 bases. This CDR3 is built from 15 residues. Germline V gene lookup returns CDR1 MNHNS and CDR2 SASEGT. This chain's CDR3 is CASITSGGVGETQYF. The CDR3 DNA is TGTGCCAGCATAACTAGCGGGGGGGTAGGGGAGACCCAGTACTTC.

The chain is built from TRBV25-1 and TRBJ1-2, with D possibly being TRBD1 (5 bases). CDR1 is MGHDK, CDR2 SYGVNS, per germline. The ends were cut back, 1 base at V and 7 bases at J, with 10 bases in the middle. The CDR3 extends over 13 amino acids. The CDR3 sequence: CASSELGGTGYTF. The CDR3 DNA reads as TGTGCCAGCAGTGAATTGGGGGGTACTGGCTACACCTTC.

This chain uses TRBV30 with TRBJ2-2; 7 nucleotides agree with TRBD1. The V segment lost 5 bases and the J segment 2 bases; nucleotides outside the gene matches: 2. This CDR3 contains 13 residues. Germline CDR1 and CDR2: GTSNPN and SVGIG (reference sequence). The CDR3 protein is CAWDRVNTGELFF. The CDR3 bases are TGTGCCTGGGACAGGGTCAACACCGGGGAGCTGTTTTTT.

The J gene is TRBJ2-1, the V gene TRBV11-1; 8 positions agree with TRBD1. Germline values: CDR1 SGHAT, CDR2 FQDESV (reference sequence). The CDR3 contains 16 residues. V gave up 1 base and J gave up 7 bases; unmatched junction bases: 9. CDR3 sequence (DNA): TGTGCCAGCAGCTTAGTCAGGACAGGGATCTCTAATGAGCAGTTCTTC. Its protein product is CASSLVRTGISNEQFF.

J is TRBJ2-1 and V is TRBV6-5; 10 nucleotides agree with TRBD2. The CDR3 totals 15 residues. Trimming at V came to 6 bases and at J to 4 bases, leaving 6 bases not matched to a gene. The V gene's germline CDR1 is MNHEY and CDR2 SVGAGI. The CDR3 DNA sequence: TGTGCCAGCAGCCTCGGACTAGCGGCTTACAATGAGCAGTTCTTC. Translating gives CASSLGLAAYNEQFF.

This chain uses TRBV7-9 with TRBJ2-2, with D unresolved. Germline loops: CDR1 SEHNR, CDR2 FQNEAQ (reference sequence). This CDR3 spans 16 amino acids. V lost 5 bases, J lost 1 base, and 14 bases lay in between. CDR3 sequence (DNA): TGTGCCAGCAGCCTATTCGGTGGGCAGAACACCGGGGAGCTGTTTTTT. Its protein product is CASSLFGGQNTGELFF.

The chain uses TRBV4-1 and TRBJ1-1; possibly TRBD1 for D (6 bases). V dropped 5 bases and J dropped 3 bases, with 10 bases sitting between them. This CDR3 contains 13 residues. Germline CDR1 MGHRA, CDR2 YSYEKL. The CDR3 DNA reads as TGCGCCAGCAGCGGACAGAAGGACACTGAAGCTTTCTTT. Its protein product is CASSGQKDTEAFF.

This clone was detected once. The rearrangement uses TRBV9 and TRBJ2-1; D is possibly TRBD2 (6 bases). With 3 bases removed from V and 0 bases from J, the gap between germline ends came to 13 bases. This CDR3 is 16 amino acids long. From germline, CDR1 is SGDLS and CDR2 YYNGEE. The CDR3 DNA sequence: TGTGCCAGCAGCGAAAGGAGCGGGCTCTCCTACAATGAGCAGTTCTTC. It encodes CASSERSGLSYNEQFF.

The rearrangement joins TRBV29-1 to TRBJ1-1; TRBD1 agrees at 7 bases. The CDR3 consists of 16 residues. Per germline, CDR1 SQVTM and CDR2 ANQGSEA. Trimming removed 4 bases from V and 4 bases from J; junction bases left unmatched: 15. DNA of the CDR3: TGCAGCGTTGTACTAGGGGGCGCAAAGGGTCGCACTGAAGCTTTCTTT. Amino acids: CSVVLGGAKGRTEAFF.

The chain recombines TRBV30 with TRBJ2-2, with 8 bases fitting TRBD1. The germline CDR1 and CDR2 sequences are GTSNPN and SVGIG (reference sequence). The CDR3 is made up of 13 amino acids. The trim removed 3 bases at V and 6 bases at J, leaving 3 bases unmatched. The DNA of the CDR3 is TGTGCCTGGAGCGGACAGGGCGCCGGGGAGCTGTTTTTT. Protein sequence: CAWSGQGAGELFF.

V usage is TRBV5-5 and J usage is TRBJ2-7; D is possibly TRBD2 (5 bases). In germline, CDR1 is SGHKS, CDR2 YYEKEE (reference sequence). Trimming shortened V by 4 bases and J by 2 bases, and 13 bases separated the two germline ends. The CDR3 runs to 14 residues. The CDR3 DNA is TGTGCCAGCAGCCCACGGGGAGATACCTACGAGCAGTACTTC. It is translated as CASSPRGDTYEQYF.